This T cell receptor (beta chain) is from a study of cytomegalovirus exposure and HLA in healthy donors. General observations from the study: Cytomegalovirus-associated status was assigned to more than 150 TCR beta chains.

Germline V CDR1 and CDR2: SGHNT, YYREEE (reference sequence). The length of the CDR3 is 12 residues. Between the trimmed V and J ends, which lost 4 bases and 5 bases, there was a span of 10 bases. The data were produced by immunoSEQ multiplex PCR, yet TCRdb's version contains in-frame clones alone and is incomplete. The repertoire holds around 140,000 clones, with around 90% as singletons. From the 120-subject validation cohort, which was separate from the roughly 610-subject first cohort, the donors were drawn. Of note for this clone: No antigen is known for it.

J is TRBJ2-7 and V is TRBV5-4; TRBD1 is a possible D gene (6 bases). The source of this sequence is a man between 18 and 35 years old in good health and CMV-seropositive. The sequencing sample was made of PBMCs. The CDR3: CASSPQGHEQYF. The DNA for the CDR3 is TGTGCCAGCAGCCCACAGGGCCACGAGCAGTACTTC.